A selection of T cell receptor beta chains follows, all from one sample in a study of blood T cell repertoires in COVID-19. Here immunoSEQ multiplex PCR was the method, and the copy in TCRdb shows in-frame clones only, minus some. The profile shows over 25,000 clones, 80% to 95% of them singletons. Source material: peripheral blood. The receptor source for this set is a man aged 55 to 70 with acute or convalescent COVID-19. The CDR3 runs from the conserved cysteine through the conserved F or W. The D gene is left open where the match is weak. Not all rows give a size; the values are once, few, many and, for expanded clones, a class.

D gene: TRBD1
V gene: TRBV30
clone size: .
J gene: TRBJ2-5
CDR3 DNA: TGTGCCCGCCGGGACAGGGGGTACCAAGAGACCCAGTACTTC
CDR3 protein: CARRDRGYQETQYF

D gene: .
V gene: TRBV19
clone size: .
J gene: TRBJ1-1
CDR3 DNA: TGTGCCAGTAGTATAGGCCCGACAGGGAACACTGAAGCTTTCTTT
CDR3 protein: CASSIGPTGNTEAFF

D gene: .
V gene: TRBV7-9
clone size: .
J gene: TRBJ1-1
CDR3 DNA: TGTGCCAGCGGGAGGGGCCAGGTGAACACTGAAGCTTTCTTT
CDR3 protein: CASGRGQVNTEAFF

D gene: TRBD2
V gene: TRBV19
clone size: .
J gene: TRBJ2-1
CDR3 DNA: TGTGCCAGTAGTATAGACCCAGCGGGAGTAAATGAGCAGTTCTTC
CDR3 protein: CASSIDPAGVNEQFF

D gene: .
V gene: TRBV7-9
clone size: .
J gene: TRBJ1-1
CDR3 DNA: TGTGCCAGCAGCTGGACACCGAACACTGAAGCTTTCTTT
CDR3 protein: CASSWTPNTEAFF

D gene: TRBD1
V gene: TRBV7-9
clone size: .
J gene: TRBJ1-2
CDR3 DNA: TGTGCCAGCAGCTTAGCCCACCTTACAGGGGACTATGGCTACACCTTC
CDR3 protein: CASSLAHLTGDYGYTF

D gene: .
V gene: TRBV7-8
clone size: .
J gene: TRBJ2-7
CDR3 DNA: TGTGCCAGCAGCACCATAACAGGGGGGGGCTCGCGGAACTACGAGCAGTACTTC
CDR3 protein: CASSTITGGGSRNYEQYF

D gene: TRBD2
V gene: TRBV3-1/TRBV3-2
clone size: .
J gene: TRBJ2-2
CDR3 DNA: TGTGCCAGCAGCCCGTATATAAAAGCTAGCGGGAGGGCCAACACCGGGGAGCTGTTTTTT
CDR3 protein: CASSPYIKASGRANTGELFF

D gene: .
V gene: TRBV21-1
clone size: .
J gene: TRBJ2-3
CDR3 DNA: TGTGCCAGCAGCAACCCACCGGGGAACATATGGCACACAGATACGCAGTATTTT
CDR3 protein: CASSNPPGNIWHTDTQYF

D gene: .
V gene: TRBV19
clone size: .
J gene: TRBJ1-1
CDR3 DNA: TGTGCCAGTAAGGCAGGGGCCAACACTGAAGCTTTCTTT
CDR3 protein: CASKAGANTEAFF

D gene: .
V gene: TRBV2
clone size: .
J gene: TRBJ2-5
CDR3 DNA: TGTGCCAGCGGACCGACAGAGTCGTACCAAGAGACCCAGTACTTC
CDR3 protein: CASGPTESYQETQYF

D gene: TRBD2
V gene: TRBV6-2/TRBV6-3
clone size: .
J gene: TRBJ2-1
CDR3 DNA: TGTGCCAGCAGTTACGGACAAAGTAGCGGGAGGGATAATGAGCAGTTCTTC
CDR3 protein: CASSYGQSSGRDNEQFF

D gene: TRBD1
V gene: TRBV6-4
clone size: .
J gene: TRBJ2-3
CDR3 DNA: TGTGCCAGCAGTGACGTTAGGGGGGTTTGTGACAGGGGTATCACAGATACGCAGTATTTT
CDR3 protein: CASSDVRGVCDRGITDTQYF

D gene: .
V gene: TRBV19
clone size: .
J gene: TRBJ2-2
CDR3 DNA: TGTGCCAGTAGTAGACAGCCGAACACCGGGGAGCTGTTTTTT
CDR3 protein: CASSRQPNTGELFF

D gene: TRBD2
V gene: TRBV5-8
clone size: .
J gene: TRBJ2-7
CDR3 DNA: TGTGCCAGCAGCTTTAGCGGGATTACCTACGAGCAGTACTTC
CDR3 protein: CASSFSGITYEQYF

D gene: TRBD1
V gene: TRBV7-2
clone size: .
J gene: TRBJ2-7
CDR3 DNA: TGTGCCAGCAGCTTGGGGACAGCGAACTACGAGCAGTACTTC
CDR3 protein: CASSLGTANYEQYF

D gene: .
V gene: TRBV5-8
clone size: .
J gene: TRBJ1-1
CDR3 DNA: TGTGCCAGCAGCTTGCCAAGGTGGGGGCGGACTGAAGCTTTCTTT
CDR3 protein: CASSLPRWGRTEAFF

D gene: TRBD2
V gene: TRBV24-1
clone size: .
J gene: TRBJ2-2
CDR3 DNA: TGTGCCACCAGTGATTTGGTGGGAGAGGGACTAAACACCGGGGAGCTGTTTTTT
CDR3 protein: CATSDLVGEGLNTGELFF

D gene: .
V gene: TRBV21-1
clone size: .
J gene: TRBJ1-1
CDR3 DNA: TGTGCCAGCCCCAAAAGCCCCAGGGGGGTAAGCATGAACACTGAAGCTTTCTTT
CDR3 protein: CASPKSPRGVSMNTEAFF

D gene: TRBD2
V gene: TRBV6-2/TRBV6-3
clone size: .
J gene: TRBJ2-7
CDR3 DNA: TGTGCCAGCAGTCTAGCGGTGGTCTGGAGCTCCTACGAGCAGTACTTC
CDR3 protein: CASSLAVVWSSYEQYF

D gene: .
V gene: TRBV6-2/TRBV6-3
clone size: .
J gene: TRBJ1-5
CDR3 DNA: TGTGCCAGCAGTTACTCCGGCAGGGGCTCTGAGCCCCAGCATTTT
CDR3 protein: CASSYSGRGSEPQHF

D gene: TRBD2
V gene: TRBV7-9
clone size: .
J gene: TRBJ2-3
CDR3 DNA: TGTGCCAGCAGCCCAGGGACTAGCGGTTCAGATACGCAGTATTTT
CDR3 protein: CASSPGTSGSDTQYF

D gene: TRBD1
V gene: TRBV18
clone size: once
J gene: TRBJ1-4
CDR3 DNA: TGTGCCAGCTCACGGACAGGGCCTAATGAAAAACTGTTTTTT
CDR3 protein: CASSRTGPNEKLFF

D gene: TRBD1
V gene: TRBV19
clone size: .
J gene: TRBJ2-7
CDR3 DNA: TGTGCCAGTGGGTACAGGGGGTACGAGCAGTACTTC
CDR3 protein: CASGYRGYEQYF

D gene: .
V gene: TRBV5-4
clone size: .
J gene: TRBJ1-2
CDR3 DNA: TGTGCCAGTACCGGGGCAGGGGTTGGCTACACCTTC
CDR3 protein: CASTGAGVGYTF

D gene: .
V gene: TRBV30
clone size: .
J gene: TRBJ1-1
CDR3 DNA: TGTGCGGTACAGGGCTCCATGAACACTGAAGCTTTCTTT
CDR3 protein: CAVQGSMNTEAFF

D gene: .
V gene: TRBV6-6
clone size: .
J gene: TRBJ2-1
CDR3 DNA: TGTGCCAGCAGTTACCCCCTGCGGGAGCAGTTCTTC
CDR3 protein: CASSYPLREQFF

D gene: TRBD1
V gene: TRBV9
clone size: .
J gene: TRBJ1-2
CDR3 DNA: TGTGCCAGCAGCGTAGCGGACAGGGGGAACTATGGCTACACCTTC
CDR3 protein: CASSVADRGNYGYTF

D gene: TRBD1
V gene: TRBV27
clone size: .
J gene: TRBJ2-1
CDR3 DNA: TGTGCCAGCAGTTTATTACTGGGACAGGGATCGAACAATGAGCAGTTCTTC
CDR3 protein: CASSLLLGQGSNNEQFF